This is a list of T cell receptor beta chains from one sample in a study of regulatory T cells in long-lasting Graves disease. One entry per CDR3 protein results from TCRdb running MiXCR on the multiplex PCR reads. The top ten hold 13% to 15% of the sample, which has roughly 400,000 distinct CDR3 sequences, about 21% seen once. Sequenced here: peripheral blood mononuclear cells (PBMCs), sampled when the disease was refractory, from a patient treated with antithyroid drugs. Receptor source: a female donor with Graves disease. CDR3s include the opening cysteine and the closing phenylalanine or tryptophan. The D gene is left open where the match is weak. Size tells how often a clone was seen (once, few, many) or the class of an expanded clone, and some rows leave it out.

D,J,V,size,DNA,CDR3
-,TRBJ1-1,TRBV6-5,-,TGTGCCAGCAGTTACGCTAGCAACCGTGAAGCTTTCTTT,CASSYASNREAFF
TRBD2,TRBJ2-1,TRBV28,-,TGTGCCAGCAGTTTACCCGGGACTAGACACAATGAGCAGTTCTTC,CASSLPGTRHNEQFF
-,TRBJ1-2,TRBV25-1,many,TGTGCCAGCAGTGTGGGGACTACCATTAACTATGGCTACACCTTC,CASSVGTTINYGYTF
TRBD1,TRBJ2-7,TRBV28,-,TGTGCCAGCAGTCTCCGGGACAGAGCTTCCGAGCAGTACTTC,CASSLRDRASEQYF
TRBD1,TRBJ2-5,TRBV29-1,-,TGCAGCGTTGGGACAGGGGGAGAGGAGACCCAGTACTTC,CSVGTGGEETQYF
-,TRBJ1-5,TRBV28,many,TGTGCCAGCAGTTTAGTCCCGGGAAATCAGCCCCAGCATTTT,CASSLVPGNQPQHF
-,TRBJ2-1,TRBV28,few,TGTGCCAGCAGTTTTGTGATCAATGAGCAGTTCTTC,CASSFVINEQFF
-,TRBJ2-7,TRBV6-5,-,TGTGCCAGCAGTTACTCGAGCGGTAGAGTCTACGAGCAGTACTTC,CASSYSSGRVYEQYF
TRBD1,TRBJ1-4,TRBV3-1,many,TGTGCCAGCAGCCAACTCGGGACAGATGAAAAACTGTTTTTT,CASSQLGTDEKLFF
TRBD1,TRBJ2-7,TRBV19,few,TGTGCCAGTAGTATCGTAGACAGGGACGAGCAGTACTTC,CASSIVDRDEQYF
-,TRBJ2-7,TRBV7-6,-,TGTGCCAGCAGCCCCGGGGGGCTGAGGGAGCAGTACTTC,CASSPGGLREQYF